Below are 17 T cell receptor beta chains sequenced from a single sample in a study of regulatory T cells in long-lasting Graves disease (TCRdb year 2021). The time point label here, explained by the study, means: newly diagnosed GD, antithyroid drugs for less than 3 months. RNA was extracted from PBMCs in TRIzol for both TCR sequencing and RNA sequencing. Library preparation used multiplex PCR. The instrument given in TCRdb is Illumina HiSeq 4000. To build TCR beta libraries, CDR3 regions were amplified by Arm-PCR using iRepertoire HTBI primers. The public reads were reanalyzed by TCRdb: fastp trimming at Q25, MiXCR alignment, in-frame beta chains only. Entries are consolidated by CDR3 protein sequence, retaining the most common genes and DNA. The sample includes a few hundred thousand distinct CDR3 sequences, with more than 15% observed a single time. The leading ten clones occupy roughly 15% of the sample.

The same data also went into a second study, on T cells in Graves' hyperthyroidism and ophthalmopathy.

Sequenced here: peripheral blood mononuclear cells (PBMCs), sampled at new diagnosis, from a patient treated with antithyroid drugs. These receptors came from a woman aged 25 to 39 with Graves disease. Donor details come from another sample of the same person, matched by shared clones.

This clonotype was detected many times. CDR3 bases: TGCGCCAGCAATCTAGCGGGGGGCACAGATACGCAGTATTTT. Translating it yields CASNLAGGTDTQYF. This chain joins TRBV10-2 and TRBJ2-3; 10 bases are a match to TRBD2. Germline V CDR1 and CDR2: WSHSY, SAAADI. There are 14 residues in the CDR3. V was pared by 7 bases and J by 1 base, with 2 bases of the junction left unmatched.

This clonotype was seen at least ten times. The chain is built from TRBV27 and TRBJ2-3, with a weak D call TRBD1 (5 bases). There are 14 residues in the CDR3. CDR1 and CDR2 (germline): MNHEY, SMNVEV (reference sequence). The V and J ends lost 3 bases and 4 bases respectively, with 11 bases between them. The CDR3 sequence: CASSLDRGADTQYF. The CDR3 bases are TGTGCCAGCAGTTTGGATAGGGGCGCAGATACGCAGTATTTT.

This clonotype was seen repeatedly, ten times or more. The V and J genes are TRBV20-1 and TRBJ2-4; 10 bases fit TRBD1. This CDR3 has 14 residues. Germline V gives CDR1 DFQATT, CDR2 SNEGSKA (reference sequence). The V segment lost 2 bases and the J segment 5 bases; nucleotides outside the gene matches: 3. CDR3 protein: CSARPGTGENIQYF. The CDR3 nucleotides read TGCAGTGCTAGACCCGGGACAGGGGAAAACATTCAGTACTTC.

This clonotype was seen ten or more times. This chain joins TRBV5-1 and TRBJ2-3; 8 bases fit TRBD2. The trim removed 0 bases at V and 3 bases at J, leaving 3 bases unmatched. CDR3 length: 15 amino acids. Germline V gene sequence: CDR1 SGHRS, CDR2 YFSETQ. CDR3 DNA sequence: TGCGCCAGCAGCTTGGGCAGCGGGGGTACAGATACGCAGTATTTT. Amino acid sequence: CASSLGSGGTDTQYF.

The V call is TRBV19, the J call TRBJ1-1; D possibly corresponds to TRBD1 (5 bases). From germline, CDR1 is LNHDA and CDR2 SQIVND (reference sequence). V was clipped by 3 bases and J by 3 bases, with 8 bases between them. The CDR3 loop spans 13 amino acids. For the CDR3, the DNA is TGTGCCAGTAGTATGGGGGGGGACACTGAAGCTTTCTTT. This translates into CASSMGGDTEAFF.

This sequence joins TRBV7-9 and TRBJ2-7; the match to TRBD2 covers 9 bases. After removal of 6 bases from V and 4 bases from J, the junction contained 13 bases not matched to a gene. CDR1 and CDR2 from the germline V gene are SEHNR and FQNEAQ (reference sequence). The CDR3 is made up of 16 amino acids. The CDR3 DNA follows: TGTGCCAGCAGGATAGCGGGGCGGGGGGGCCTTTACGAGCAGTACTTC. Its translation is CASRIAGRGGLYEQYF. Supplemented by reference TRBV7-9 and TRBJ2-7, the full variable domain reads DTGVSQNPRHKITKRGQNVTFRCDPISEHNRLYWYRQTLGQGPEFLTYFQNEAQLEKSRLLSDRFSAERPKGSFSTLEIQRTEQGDSAMYLCASRIAGRGGLYEQYFGPGTRLTVT.

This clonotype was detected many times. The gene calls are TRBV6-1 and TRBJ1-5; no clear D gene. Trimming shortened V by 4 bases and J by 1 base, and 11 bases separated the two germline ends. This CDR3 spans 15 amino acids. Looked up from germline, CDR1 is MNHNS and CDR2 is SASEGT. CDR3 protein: CASSVISGSNQPQHF. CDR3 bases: TGTGCCAGCAGTGTAATCAGCGGAAGCAATCAGCCCCAGCATTTT.

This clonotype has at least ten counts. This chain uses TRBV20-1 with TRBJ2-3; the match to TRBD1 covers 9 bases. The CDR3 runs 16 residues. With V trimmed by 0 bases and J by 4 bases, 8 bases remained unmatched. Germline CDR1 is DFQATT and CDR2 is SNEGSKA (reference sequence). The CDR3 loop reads CSARDTGTGWSDTQYF. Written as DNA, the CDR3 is TGCAGTGCTAGAGACACCGGGACAGGGTGGTCAGATACGCAGTATTTT.

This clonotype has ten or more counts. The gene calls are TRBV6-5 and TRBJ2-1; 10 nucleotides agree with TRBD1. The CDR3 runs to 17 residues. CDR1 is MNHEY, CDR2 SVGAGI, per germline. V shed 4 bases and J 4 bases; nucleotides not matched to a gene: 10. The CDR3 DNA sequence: TGTGCCAGCAGTTCCTCACCGGGACAGGGGTTATACAATGAGCAGTTCTTC. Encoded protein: CASSSSPGQGLYNEQFF.

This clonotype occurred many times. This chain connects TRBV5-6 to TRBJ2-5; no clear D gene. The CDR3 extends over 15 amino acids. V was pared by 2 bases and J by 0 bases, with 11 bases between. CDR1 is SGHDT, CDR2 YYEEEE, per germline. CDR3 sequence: CASSFVLGYQETQYF. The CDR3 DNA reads TGTGCCAGCAGCTTCGTGCTGGGGTACCAAGAGACCCAGTACTTC.

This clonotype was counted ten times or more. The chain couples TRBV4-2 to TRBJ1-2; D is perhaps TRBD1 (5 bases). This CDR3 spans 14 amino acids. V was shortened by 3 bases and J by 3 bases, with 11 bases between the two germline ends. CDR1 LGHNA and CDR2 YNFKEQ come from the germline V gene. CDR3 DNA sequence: TGTGCCAGCAGCCAGACGGCAGGGCACTATGGCTACACCTTC. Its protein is CASSQTAGHYGYTF.

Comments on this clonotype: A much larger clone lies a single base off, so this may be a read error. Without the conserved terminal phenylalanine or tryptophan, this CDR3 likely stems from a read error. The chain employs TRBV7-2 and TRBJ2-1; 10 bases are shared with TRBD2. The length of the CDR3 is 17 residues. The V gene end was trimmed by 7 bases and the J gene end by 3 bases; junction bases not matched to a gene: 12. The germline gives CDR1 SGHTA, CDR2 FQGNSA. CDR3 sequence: CASNPSDLAGDYNEQFI. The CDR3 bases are TGTGCCAGCAACCCGTCGGATCTAGCGGGGGACTACAATGAGCAGTTCATC.

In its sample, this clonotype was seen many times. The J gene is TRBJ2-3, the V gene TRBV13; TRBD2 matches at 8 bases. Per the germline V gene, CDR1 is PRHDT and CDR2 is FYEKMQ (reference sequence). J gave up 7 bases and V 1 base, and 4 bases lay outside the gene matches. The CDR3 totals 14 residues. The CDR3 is CASSLAGGPYTQYF. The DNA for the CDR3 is TGTGCCAGCAGCTTAGCGGGGGGGCCTTATACGCAGTATTTT.

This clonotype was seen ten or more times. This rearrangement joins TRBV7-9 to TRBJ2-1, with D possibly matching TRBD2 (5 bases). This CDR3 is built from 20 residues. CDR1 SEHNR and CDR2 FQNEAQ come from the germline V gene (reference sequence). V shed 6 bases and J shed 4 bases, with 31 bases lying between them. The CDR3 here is CASRTSIGSVGSSPYNEQFF. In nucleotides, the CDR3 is TGTGCCAGCAGAACAAGCATCGGTTCGGTAGGGAGCTCCCCTTACAATGAGCAGTTCTTC. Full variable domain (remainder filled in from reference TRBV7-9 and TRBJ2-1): DTGVSQNPRHKITKRGQNVTFRCDPISEHNRLYWYRQTLGQGPEFLTYFQNEAQLEKSRLLSDRFSAERPKGSFSTLEIQRTEQGDSAMYLCASRTSIGSVGSSPYNEQFFGPGTRLTVL.

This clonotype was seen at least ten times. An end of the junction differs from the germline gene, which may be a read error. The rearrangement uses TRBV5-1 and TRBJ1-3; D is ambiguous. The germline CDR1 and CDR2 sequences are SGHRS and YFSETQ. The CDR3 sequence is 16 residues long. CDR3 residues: CASSLKWTVSGNTIYF. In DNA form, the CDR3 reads TGTGCCAGCAGTTTGAAATGGACTGTCTCAGGAAACACCATATATTTT.

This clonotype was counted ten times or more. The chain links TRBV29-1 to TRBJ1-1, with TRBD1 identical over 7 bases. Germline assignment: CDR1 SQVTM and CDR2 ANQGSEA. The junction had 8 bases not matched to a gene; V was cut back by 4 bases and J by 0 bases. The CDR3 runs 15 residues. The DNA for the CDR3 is TGCAGCGTTGTTCCACAGGGGACTATGAACACTGAAGCTTTCTTT. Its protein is CSVVPQGTMNTEAFF. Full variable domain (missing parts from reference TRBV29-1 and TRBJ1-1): SAVISQKPSRDICQRGTSLTIQCQVDSQVTMMFWYRQQPGQSLTLIATANQGSEATYESGFVIDKFPISRPNLTFSTLTVSNMSPEDSSIYLCSVVPQGTMNTEAFFGQGTRLTVV.

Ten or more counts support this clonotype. The DNA for the CDR3 is TGCGCCAGCAAAGGAGTAGCCAAAAACATTCAGTACTTC. Amino acid sequence: CASKGVAKNIQYF. J is TRBJ2-4 and V is TRBV5-1; D unclear. The CDR3 runs 13 residues. Germline-derived CDR1 and CDR2 are SGHRS and YFSETQ. Trimming took 6 bases from V and 0 from J, leaving 7 bases between them.